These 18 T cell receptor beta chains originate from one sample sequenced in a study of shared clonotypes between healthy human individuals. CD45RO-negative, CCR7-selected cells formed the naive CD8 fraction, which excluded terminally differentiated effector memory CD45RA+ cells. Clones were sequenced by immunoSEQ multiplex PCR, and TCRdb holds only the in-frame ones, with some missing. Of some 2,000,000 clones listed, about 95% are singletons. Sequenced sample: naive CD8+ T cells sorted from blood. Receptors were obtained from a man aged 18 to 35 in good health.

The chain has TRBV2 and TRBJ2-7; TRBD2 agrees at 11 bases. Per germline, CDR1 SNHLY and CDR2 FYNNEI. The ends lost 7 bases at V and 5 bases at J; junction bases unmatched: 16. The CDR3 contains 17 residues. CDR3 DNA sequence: TGTGCCAGCACCACGGGACTAGCGGAGGGGAGGGGACACGAGCAGTACTTC. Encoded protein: CASTTGLAEGRGHEQYF. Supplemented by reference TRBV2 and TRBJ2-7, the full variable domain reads EPEVTQTPSHQVTQMGQEVILRCVPISNHLYFYWYRQILGQKVEFLVSFYNNEISEKSEIFDDQFSVERPDGSNFTLKIRSTKLEDSAMYFCASTTGLAEGRGHEQYFGPGTRLTVT.

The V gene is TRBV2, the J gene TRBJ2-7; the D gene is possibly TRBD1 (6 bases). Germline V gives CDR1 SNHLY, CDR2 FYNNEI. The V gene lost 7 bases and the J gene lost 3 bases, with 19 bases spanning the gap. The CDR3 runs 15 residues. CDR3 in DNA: TGTGCCAGCACCCTGGAGCCTGGACAGTTCTACGAGCAGTACTTC. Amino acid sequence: CASTLEPGQFYEQYF.

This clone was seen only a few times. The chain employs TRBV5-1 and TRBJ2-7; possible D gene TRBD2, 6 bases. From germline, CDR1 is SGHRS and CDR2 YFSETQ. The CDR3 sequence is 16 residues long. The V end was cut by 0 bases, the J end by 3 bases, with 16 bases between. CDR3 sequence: CASSLALETSIYEQYF. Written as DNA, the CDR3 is TGCGCCAGCAGCTTGGCCCTTGAGACTAGTATCTACGAGCAGTACTTC.

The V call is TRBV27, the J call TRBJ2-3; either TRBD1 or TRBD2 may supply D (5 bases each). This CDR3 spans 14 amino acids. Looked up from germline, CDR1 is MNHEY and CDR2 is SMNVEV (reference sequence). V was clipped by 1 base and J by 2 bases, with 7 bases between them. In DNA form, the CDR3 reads TGTGCCAGCAGTTTATGGGGGAACACAGATACGCAGTATTTT. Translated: CASSLWGNTDTQYF.

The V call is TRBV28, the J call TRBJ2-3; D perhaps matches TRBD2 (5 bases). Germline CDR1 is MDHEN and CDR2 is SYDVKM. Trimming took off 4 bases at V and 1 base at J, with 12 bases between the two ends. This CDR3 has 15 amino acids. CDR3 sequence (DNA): TGTGCCAGCAGTTACACTAGTCCCGGCACAGATACGCAGTATTTT. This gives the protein CASSYTSPGTDTQYF.

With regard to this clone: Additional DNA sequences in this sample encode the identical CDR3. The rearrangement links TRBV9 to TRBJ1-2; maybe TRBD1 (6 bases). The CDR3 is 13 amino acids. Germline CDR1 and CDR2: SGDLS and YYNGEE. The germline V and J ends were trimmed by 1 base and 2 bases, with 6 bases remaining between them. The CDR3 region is CASSVQGNYGYTF. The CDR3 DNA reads TGTGCCAGCAGCGTACAGGGGAACTATGGCTACACCTTC. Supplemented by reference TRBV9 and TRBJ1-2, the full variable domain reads DSGVTQTPKHLITATGQRVTLRCSPRSGDLSVYWYQQSLDQGLQFLIQYYNGEERAKGNILERFSAQQFPDLHSELNLSSLELGDSALYFCASSVQGNYGYTFGSGTRLTVV.

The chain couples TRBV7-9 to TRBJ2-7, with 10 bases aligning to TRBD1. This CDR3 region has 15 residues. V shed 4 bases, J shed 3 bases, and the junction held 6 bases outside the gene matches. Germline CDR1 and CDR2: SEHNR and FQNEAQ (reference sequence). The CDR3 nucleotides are TGTGCCAGCAGCTCGTCCGGGACAGGGGTCTACGAGCAGTACTTC. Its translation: CASSSSGTGVYEQYF.

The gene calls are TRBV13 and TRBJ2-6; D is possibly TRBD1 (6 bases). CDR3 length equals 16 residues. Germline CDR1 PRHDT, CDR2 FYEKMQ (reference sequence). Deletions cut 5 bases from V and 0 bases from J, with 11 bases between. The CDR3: CASSATGNSGANVLTF. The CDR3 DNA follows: TGTGCCAGCAGCGCAACAGGGAACTCTGGGGCCAACGTCCTGACTTTC.

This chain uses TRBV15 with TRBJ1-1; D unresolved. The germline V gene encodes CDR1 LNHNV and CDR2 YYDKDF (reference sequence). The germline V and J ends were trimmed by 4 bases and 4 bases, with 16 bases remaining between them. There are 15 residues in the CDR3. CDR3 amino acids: CATSKDQGMGTEAFF. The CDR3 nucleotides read TGTGCCACCAGCAAAGATCAAGGGATGGGCACTGAAGCTTTCTTT.

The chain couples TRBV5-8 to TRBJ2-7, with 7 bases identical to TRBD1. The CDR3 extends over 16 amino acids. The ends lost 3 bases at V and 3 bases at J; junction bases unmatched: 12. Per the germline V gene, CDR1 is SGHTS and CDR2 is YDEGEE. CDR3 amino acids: CASSYRRPGGSYEQYF. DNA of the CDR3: TGTGCCAGCAGCTATCGCAGACCAGGGGGAAGCTACGAGCAGTACTTC.

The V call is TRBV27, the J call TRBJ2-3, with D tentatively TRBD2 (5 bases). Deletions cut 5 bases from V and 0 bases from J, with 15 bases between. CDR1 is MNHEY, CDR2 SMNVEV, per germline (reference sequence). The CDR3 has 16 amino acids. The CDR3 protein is CASSGLYSGSTDTQYF. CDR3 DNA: TGTGCCAGCAGTGGCCTTTATTCGGGGAGCACAGATACGCAGTATTTT.

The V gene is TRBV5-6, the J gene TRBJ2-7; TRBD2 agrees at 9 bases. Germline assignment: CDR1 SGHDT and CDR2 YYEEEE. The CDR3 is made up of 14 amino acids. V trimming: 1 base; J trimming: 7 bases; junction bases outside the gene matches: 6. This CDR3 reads CASSLLAGDGEQYF. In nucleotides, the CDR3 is TGTGCCAGCAGCTTGTTAGCGGGGGACGGGGAGCAGTACTTC.

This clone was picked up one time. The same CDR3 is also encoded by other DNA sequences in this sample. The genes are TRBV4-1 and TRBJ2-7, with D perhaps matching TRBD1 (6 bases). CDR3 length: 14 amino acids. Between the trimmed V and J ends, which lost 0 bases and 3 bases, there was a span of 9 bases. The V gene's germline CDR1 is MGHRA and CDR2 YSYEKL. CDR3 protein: CASSQDRGVYEQYF. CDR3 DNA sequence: TGCGCCAGCAGCCAAGACAGGGGAGTCTACGAGCAGTACTTC.

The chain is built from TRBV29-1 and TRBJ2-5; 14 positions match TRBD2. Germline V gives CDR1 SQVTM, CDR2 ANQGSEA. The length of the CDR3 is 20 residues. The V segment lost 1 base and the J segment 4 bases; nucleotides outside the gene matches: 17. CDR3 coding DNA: TGCAGCGTTGAAGTGAAGGTGGGACTAGCGGGAGTCCAACCCAGAGAGACCCAGTACTTC. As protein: CSVEVKVGLAGVQPRETQYF.

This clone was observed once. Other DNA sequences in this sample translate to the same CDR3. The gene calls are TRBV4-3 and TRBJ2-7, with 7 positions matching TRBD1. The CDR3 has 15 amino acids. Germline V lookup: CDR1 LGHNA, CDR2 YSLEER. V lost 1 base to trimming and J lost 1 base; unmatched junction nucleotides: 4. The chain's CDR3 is CASSQGRDRSYEQYF. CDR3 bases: TGCGCCAGCAGCCAAGGCCGGGACAGATCCTACGAGCAGTACTTC.

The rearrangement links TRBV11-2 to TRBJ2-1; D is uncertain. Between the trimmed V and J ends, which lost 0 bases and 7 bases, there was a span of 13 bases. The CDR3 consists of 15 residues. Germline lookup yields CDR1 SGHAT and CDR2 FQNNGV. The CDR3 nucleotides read TGTGCCAGCAGCTTAGATCGGGTCCACCCAAATGAGCAGTTCTTC. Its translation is CASSLDRVHPNEQFF.

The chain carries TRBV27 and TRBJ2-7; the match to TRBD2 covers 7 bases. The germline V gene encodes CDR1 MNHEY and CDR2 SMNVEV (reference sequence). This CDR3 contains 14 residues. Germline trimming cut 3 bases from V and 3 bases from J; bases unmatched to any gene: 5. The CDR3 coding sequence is TGTGCCAGCAGTTTTGGTTCTAGCGGCTACGAGCAGTACTTC. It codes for CASSFGSSGYEQYF.

The chain's CDR3 is CASSLAGGGEAFF. The CDR3, as DNA: TGCGCCAGCAGCTTGGCAGGGGGCGGTGAAGCTTTCTTT. V is TRBV5-1 and J is TRBJ1-1; 8 nucleotides agree with TRBD1. Germline-derived CDR1 and CDR2 are SGHRS and YFSETQ. V lost 0 bases to trimming and J lost 7 bases; unmatched junction nucleotides: 2. This CDR3 is built from 13 residues. Complete variable domain (other parts from reference TRBV5-1 and TRBJ1-1): KAGVTQTPRYLIKTRGQQVTLSCSPISGHRSVSWYQQTPGQGLQFLFEYFSETQRNKGNFPGRFSGRQFSNSRSEMNVSTLELGDSALYLCASSLAGGGEAFFGQGTRLTVV.